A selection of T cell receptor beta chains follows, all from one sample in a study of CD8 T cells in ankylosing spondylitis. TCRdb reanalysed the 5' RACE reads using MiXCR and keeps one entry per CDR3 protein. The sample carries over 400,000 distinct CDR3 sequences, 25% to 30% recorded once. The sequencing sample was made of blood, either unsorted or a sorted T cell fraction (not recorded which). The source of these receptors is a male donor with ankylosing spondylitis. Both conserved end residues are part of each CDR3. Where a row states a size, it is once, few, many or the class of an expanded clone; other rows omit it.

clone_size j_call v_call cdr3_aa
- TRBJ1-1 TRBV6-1 CASSEGQGMNTEAFF
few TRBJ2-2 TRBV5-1 CASSLGTSGELFF
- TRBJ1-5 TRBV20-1 CSAATGARGWGNQPQHF
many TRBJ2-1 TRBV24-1 CATSGTGGVSHEQFF
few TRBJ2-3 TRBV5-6 CASRTYAEASGYTDTQYF
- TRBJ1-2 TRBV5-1 CASSPNGGPMPYTF
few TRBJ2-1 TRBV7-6 CASSLDGVSYNEQFF
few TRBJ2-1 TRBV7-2 CASSADRNNEQFF
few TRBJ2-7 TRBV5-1 CASRRGTSGTSYEQYF
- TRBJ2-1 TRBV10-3 CAIRVRDRIGEQFF
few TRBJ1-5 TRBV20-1 CSARATGGGAQHF
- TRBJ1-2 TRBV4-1 CASSQSVGQGVGYTF
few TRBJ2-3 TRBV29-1 CSAGRGENTQYF